This T cell receptor (beta chain) comes out of a study of cytomegalovirus exposure and HLA in healthy donors. Study context: Tens of millions of unique TCR sequences came from HLA-typed donors in an early release. General study findings and limits: Roughly 170 TCR beta chains were listed as cytomegalovirus-associated.

A multiplex PCR was run with 60 Vbeta primers and 13 Jbeta primers. Measured with immunoSEQ multiplex PCR; TCRdb has only the in-frame clones, and not every one. The sample holds 90,000 to 120,000 clones, over 75% seen once. The V end lost 2 bases, the J end lost 4 bases, and 15 bases lay between the germline ends. This CDR3 is 15 amino acids long. In germline, CDR1 is GTSNPN, CDR2 SVGIG (reference sequence). Healthy donors of bone marrow made up the group. About this clone: Its antigen is undetermined.

The J gene is TRBJ1-5, the V gene TRBV30; a possible D gene is TRBD1 (5 bases). Sequenced material: PBMCs. This receptor was identified in a male donor in good health and CMV-seronegative. CDR3 sequence (DNA): TGTGCCTGGAGTCCCATCCAGGGTGCAAATCAGCCCCAGCATTTT. Translation gives CAWSPIQGANQPQHF.